The 5 T cell receptor beta chains presented below share a single source sample, sequenced in a study of shared clonotypes between healthy human individuals. Sequencing used immunoSEQ multiplex PCR; TCRdb keeps in-frame clones, though not all of them. Counted here are fewer than 1 million clones, approximately 97% occurring once; the ten biggest clones make up around 0.21%. Naive-designated CD8 cells lacked CD45RO, were positively enriched for CCR7, and omitted terminally differentiated effector memory CD45RA+ cells. The source material was naive CD8+ T cells sorted from blood. These receptors all come from a man aged 25 to 40 in good health.

To note about this clone: The same CDR3 also results from other DNA sequences found in this sample. The chain is built from TRBV7-9 and TRBJ1-2; no definite D call. V lost 4 bases to trimming and J lost 2 bases, with 2 bases between them. Germline CDR1 and CDR2: SEHNR and FQNEAQ (reference sequence). This CDR3 spans 11 amino acids. The CDR3 is CASSSNYGYTF. As DNA, the CDR3 is TGTGCCAGCAGCTCCAACTATGGCTACACCTTC. Full variable domain (remainder filled in from reference TRBV7-9 and TRBJ1-2): DTGVSQNPRHKITKRGQNVTFRCDPISEHNRLYWYRQTLGQGPEFLTYFQNEAQLEKSRLLSDRFSAERPKGSFSTLEIQRTEQGDSAMYLCASSSNYGYTFGSGTRLTVV.

This clone was picked up one time. The identical CDR3 is also encoded by other nucleotide sequences in the sample. The chain carries TRBV11-2 and TRBJ2-2; D gene ambiguous. V lost 1 base and J lost 5, with 5 bases in between. From germline, CDR1 is SGHAT and CDR2 FQNNGV. The CDR3 covers 13 residues. DNA of the CDR3: TGTGCCAGCAGCTTAGGAGGTACCGGGGAGCTGTTTTTT. As protein: CASSLGGTGELFF.

The chain employs TRBV7-8 and TRBJ1-1; weak D call: TRBD1 (5 bases). Deletions cut 5 bases from V and 0 bases from J, with 25 bases between. Germline-derived CDR1 and CDR2 are SGHVS and FQNEAQ. The CDR3 runs 19 residues. Here the CDR3 reads CASSDLIQGGGTMNTEAFF. The CDR3 DNA reads as TGTGCCAGCAGCGACCTAATCCAGGGTGGCGGGACCATGAACACTGAAGCTTTCTTT.

The V gene is TRBV7-9, the J gene TRBJ2-7, with D perhaps matching TRBD1 or TRBD2 (6 bases each). Looked up from germline, CDR1 is SEHNR and CDR2 is FQNEAQ (reference sequence). Trimming removed 4 bases at V and 4 bases at J, with 17 bases between. The CDR3 spans 15 residues. CDR3 nucleotide sequence: TGTGCCAGCAGCTCCCCGGAGGGGGAACTATACGAGCAGTACTTC. It is translated as CASSSPEGELYEQYF.

The chain couples TRBV9 to TRBJ2-1, with 8 bases aligning to TRBD1. The V segment lost 3 bases and the J segment 3 bases; nucleotides outside the gene matches: 8. Per the germline V gene, CDR1 is SGDLS and CDR2 is YYNGEE. This CDR3 is built from 16 residues. This chain's CDR3 is CASSASDRGLYNEQFF. CDR3 nucleotides: TGTGCCAGCAGCGCCTCTGACAGGGGACTCTACAATGAGCAGTTCTTC.